The sequence of this T cell receptor (beta chain) was determined in a study of T cell repertoires in cytomegalovirus infection. This clonotype occurred a few times. Its specificity is unknown. TCRdb re-analysed the reads in MiXCR, keeping a single row per CDR3 protein. Among approximately 1,000,000 distinct CDR3 sequences listed, roughly 30% were seen once. The CDR3 is 14 residues long. The junction had 4 bases not matched to a gene; V was cut back by 5 bases and J by 3 bases. From germline, CDR1 is MNHEY and CDR2 SMNVEV (reference sequence). This clonotype was sampled from a human donor in good health (CMV status not recorded). Some clones in this sample may be carry-over from other donors' samples. The rearrangement uses TRBV27 and TRBJ1-3, with 7 bases matching TRBD1. This specimen consisted of cultured CD8+ T cells from PBMCs, obtained from culture after CMV antigen stimulation. CDR3 coding DNA: TGTGCCAGCAGTACCGGGACAGTTGGAAACACCATATATTTT. Protein: CASSTGTVGNTIYF.